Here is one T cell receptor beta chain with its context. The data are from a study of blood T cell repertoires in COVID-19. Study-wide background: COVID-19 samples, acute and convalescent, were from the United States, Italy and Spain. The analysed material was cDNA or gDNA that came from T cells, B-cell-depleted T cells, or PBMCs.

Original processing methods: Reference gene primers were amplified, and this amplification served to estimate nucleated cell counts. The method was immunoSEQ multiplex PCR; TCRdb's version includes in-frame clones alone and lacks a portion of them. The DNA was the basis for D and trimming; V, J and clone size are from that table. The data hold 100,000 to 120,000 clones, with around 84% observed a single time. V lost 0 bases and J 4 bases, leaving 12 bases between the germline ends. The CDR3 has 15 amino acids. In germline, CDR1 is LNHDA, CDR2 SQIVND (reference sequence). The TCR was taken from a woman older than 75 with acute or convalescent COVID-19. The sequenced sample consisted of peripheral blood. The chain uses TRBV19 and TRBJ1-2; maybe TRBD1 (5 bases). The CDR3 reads CASSIEGEAVYGYTF. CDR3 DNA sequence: TGTGCCAGTAGTATAGAAGGGGAGGCGGTCTATGGCTACACCTTC.